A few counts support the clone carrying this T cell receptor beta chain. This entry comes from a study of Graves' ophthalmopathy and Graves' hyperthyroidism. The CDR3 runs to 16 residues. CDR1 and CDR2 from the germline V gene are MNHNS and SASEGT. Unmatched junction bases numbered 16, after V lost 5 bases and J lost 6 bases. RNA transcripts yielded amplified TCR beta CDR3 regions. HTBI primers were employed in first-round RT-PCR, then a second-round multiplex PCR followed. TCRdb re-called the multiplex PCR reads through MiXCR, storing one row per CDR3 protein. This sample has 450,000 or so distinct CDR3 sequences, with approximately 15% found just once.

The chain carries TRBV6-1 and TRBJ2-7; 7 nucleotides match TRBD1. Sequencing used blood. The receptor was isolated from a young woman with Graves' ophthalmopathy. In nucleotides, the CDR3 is TGTGCCAGCAGTATTGAACCCGGGACAGAATATATCGAGCAGTACTTC. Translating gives CASSIEPGTEYIEQYF.